This paragraph reports one T cell receptor (beta chain). No antigen is known for it. Other DNA variants within this sample encode the same CDR3. The donors belonged to the roughly 110-subject validation cohort, separate from the 666-subject first cohort. This sample is part of a study of cytomegalovirus exposure and HLA in healthy donors. Study-level background: The same platform as the roughly 700 first-cohort repertoires was used for the 120 validation repertoires, a later analysis reported.

The data were produced by immunoSEQ multiplex PCR, yet TCRdb's version contains in-frame clones alone and is incomplete. The sample carries approximately 300,000 clones, roughly 90% recorded once. Study results and caveats: Researchers counted some 150 TCR beta chains as cytomegalovirus-associated. The authors confirmed in vitro that a few CMV-associated chains were specific for CMV antigens.

The receptor was isolated from a woman younger than 35 in good health and CMV-seronegative. Sequencing input: PBMCs.

The CDR3 is CASSDRDRLTYEQYF. The DNA of the CDR3 is TGCGCCAGCAGCGACCGGGACAGGCTTACCTACGAGCAGTACTTC. J is TRBJ2-7 and V is TRBV5-1; 8 bases align to TRBD1. Germline trimming cut 4 bases from V and 2 bases from J; bases unmatched to any gene: 8. This CDR3 has 15 residues. Germline values: CDR1 SGHRS, CDR2 YFSETQ. Drawing the rest from reference TRBV5-1 and TRBJ2-7, the complete variable domain is KAGVTQTPRYLIKTRGQQVTLSCSPISGHRSVSWYQQTPGQGLQFLFEYFSETQRNKGNFPGRFSGRQFSNSRSEMNVSTLELGDSALYLCASSDRDRLTYEQYFGPGTRLTVT.